This TCR beta chain appears in the sequencing data of a study of blood T cell repertoires in COVID-19. Study at large: Donors in the United States, Italy and Spain gave samples during acute or convalescent COVID-19.

Methods used by the authors: It was from reference gene primer amplification that nucleated cell counts were estimated. Sequencing was performed with immunoSEQ multiplex PCR; in TCRdb, only in-frame clones are kept and a portion is missing. V, J and clone size reflect that table, while D and trimming were determined from the DNA. The sample includes 250,000 to 400,000 clones, 85% to 90% of them seen just once. The sequence came from a woman aged 25 to 39 with COVID-19, enrolled during active disease. Material for sequencing was peripheral blood.

DNA of the CDR3: TGTGCCAGTAATCACGGGGACAGCAGGAACTATGGCTACACCTTC. It codes for CASNHGDSRNYGYTF. J is TRBJ1-2 and V is TRBV19, with 7 bases matching TRBD1. The V and J ends lost 7 bases and 2 bases, in that order; junction bases with no gene match: 10. Germline CDR1 and CDR2: LNHDA and SQIVND (reference sequence). The CDR3 consists of 15 residues.